The 17 T cell receptor beta chains below come from one sample, sequenced in a study of T cells in Graves' hyperthyroidism and ophthalmopathy. RNA transcripts provided the source from which TCR beta CDR3 regions were amplified. The TCR CDR3 was amplified in a first-round RT-PCR using the HTBI primer set. TCRdb passed the multiplex PCR reads through MiXCR, listing each CDR3 protein once. The data contain hundreds of thousands of distinct CDR3 sequences, around 13% of them seen just once; the ten biggest clones take up about 5.8%. Sequenced material: blood. These receptors were obtained from a woman aged 25-40 years with Graves' hyperthyroidism that later progressed to Graves' ophthalmopathy.

The chain employs TRBV19 and TRBJ2-2; D unclear. Germline CDR1 and CDR2: LNHDA and SQIVND (reference sequence). The CDR3 extends over 13 amino acids. Trimming stripped 7 bases from V and 6 bases from J, with 12 bases between. The DNA of the CDR3 is TGTGCCAGTACCCTTGACCCGCCCGGGGAGCTGTTTTTT. Protein sequence: CASTLDPPGELFF.

This clonotype occurred many times. This sequence joins TRBV7-2 and TRBJ1-5; 8 positions agree with TRBD1. Germline trimming cut 5 bases from V and 1 base from J; bases unmatched to any gene: 4. Germline V gene data show CDR1 as SGHTA and CDR2 as FQGNSA. CDR3 length: 15 amino acids. This CDR3 is CASSGQGRSNQPQHF. Here the CDR3 DNA reads TGTGCCAGCAGCGGACAGGGCCGCAGCAATCAGCCCCAGCATTTT.

This clonotype was seen many times. The rearrangement uses TRBV30 and TRBJ2-7; possibly TRBD1 for D (5 bases). Germline V gene sequence: CDR1 GTSNPN, CDR2 SVGIG (reference sequence). The CDR3 loop spans 13 amino acids. V was shortened by 2 bases and J by 3 bases, with 11 bases between the two germline ends. The CDR3 nucleotides are TGTGCCTGGAGTTTTTATCAGGGCTACGAGCAGTACTTC. Translated: CAWSFYQGYEQYF.

This clonotype was detected many times. The gene calls are TRBV29-1 and TRBJ1-1; 7 bases match TRBD1. J gave up 0 bases and V 7 bases, and 11 bases lay outside the gene matches. CDR3 length: 15 amino acids. CDR1 and CDR2 from the germline V gene are SQVTM and ANQGSEA. The CDR3 region is CSAVGQLVMNTEAFF. CDR3 nucleotides: TGCAGCGCCGTGGGACAGCTCGTCATGAACACTGAAGCTTTCTTT.

The V and J genes are TRBV6-1 and TRBJ2-5; 11 bases fit TRBD1. Germline V gene data show CDR1 as MNHNS and CDR2 as SASEGT. The V gene end was trimmed by 5 bases and the J gene end by 7 bases; junction bases not matched to a gene: 6. This CDR3 has 14 amino acids. CDR3 sequence: CASSPGQGVGTQYF. CDR3 sequence (DNA): TGTGCCAGCAGTCCGGGACAGGGGGTAGGGACCCAGTACTTC.

Of note for this clonotype: This clone may be a read error of a much larger clone one base away. V gene TRBV6-1 combines with J gene TRBJ1-4; D is perhaps TRBD1 (5 bases). The germline V gene encodes CDR1 MNHNS and CDR2 SASEGT. There are 13 residues in the CDR3. The V gene lost 6 bases and the J gene lost 13 bases, with 18 bases spanning the gap. CDR3 amino acids: CASSPDTENLLFF. The CDR3 nucleotides read TGTGCCAGCAGCCCGGACACCGAGAATCTACTGTTTTTT.

Worth noting for this clonotype: A much bigger clone sits one base away, suggesting this may be a read error. CDR3 loop: CAWSSGTSYKQYF. The CDR3 nucleotides are TGTGCCTGGAGTTCCGGGACGTCCTACAAGCAGTACTTC. This chain uses TRBV30 with TRBJ2-7; the D call may be TRBD1 or TRBD2 (5 bases each). This CDR3 contains 13 residues. Germline V gives CDR1 GTSNPN, CDR2 SVGIG (reference sequence).

This clonotype was seen at least ten times. This chain connects TRBV19 to TRBJ2-1, with a possible D match to TRBD1 (5 bases). Germline assignment: CDR1 LNHDA and CDR2 SQIVND (reference sequence). The length of the CDR3 is 16 residues. V lost 4 bases to trimming and J lost 7 bases, with 20 bases between them. The CDR3 sequence: CASSTGLRVEKNEQFF. The CDR3 nucleotides read TGTGCCAGTAGTACAGGGTTGCGAGTTGAAAAGAATGAGCAGTTCTTC.

The J gene is TRBJ1-5, the V gene TRBV24-1, with TRBD1 matching over 7 bases. The germline gives CDR1 KGHDR, CDR2 SFDVKD. CDR3 length: 15 residues. V lost 4 bases, J lost 4 bases, and 6 bases stayed unmatched. CDR3 DNA sequence: TGTGCCACCAGTGACTCCACAGGGGTTAATCAGCCCCAGCATTTT. This translates into CATSDSTGVNQPQHF.

CDR3 sequence: CAIRWDKNTEAFF. The CDR3 DNA reads TGTGCCATCAGGTGGGACAAGAACACTGAAGCTTTCTTT. The V and J genes are TRBV10-3 and TRBJ1-1; TRBD1 is a possible D gene (6 bases). CDR3 size: 13 residues. V was cut by 6 bases and J by 1 base, with 9 bases left in between. Germline values: CDR1 ENHRY, CDR2 SYGVKD.

The genes are TRBV9 and TRBJ2-1; TRBD2 matches at 10 bases. The V and J ends lost 0 bases and 4 bases, in that order; junction bases with no gene match: 4. The CDR3 totals 16 residues. CDR1 and CDR2 from the germline V gene are SGDLS and YYNGEE. The CDR3 loop reads CASSVARTSGYNEQFF. The DNA for the CDR3 is TGTGCCAGCAGCGTAGCTCGGACTAGCGGTTACAATGAGCAGTTCTTC.

Here the CDR3 reads CATVGSQETQYF. In DNA form, the CDR3 reads TGTGCCACCGTCGGGTCCCAAGAGACCCAGTACTTC. The chain recombines TRBV5-4 with TRBJ2-5; D unclear. The germline CDR1 and CDR2 sequences are SGHNT and YYREEE (reference sequence). The CDR3 has 12 amino acids. V lost 9 bases to trimming and J lost 1 base, with 10 bases between them.

There are many counts of this clonotype. V and J are TRBV20-1 and TRBJ2-3; D ambiguous. V lost 3 bases, J lost 5 bases, and 21 bases lay in between. The CDR3 totals 16 residues. The germline V gene encodes CDR1 DFQATT and CDR2 SNEGSKA (reference sequence). The CDR3 coding sequence is TGCAGTGCTAGGGCCCTAGAGCCGCGATTTGGAGATACGCAGTATTTT. Translation gives CSARALEPRFGDTQYF.

This clonotype was found many times. The chain joins TRBV9 to TRBJ2-1, with D unclear. V lost 3 bases to trimming and J lost 9 bases, with 25 bases between them. Germline lookup yields CDR1 SGDLS and CDR2 YYNGEE. The CDR3 totals 17 residues. This CDR3 is CASSESRGPPPAVEQFF. The CDR3 bases are TGTGCCAGCAGCGAATCCCGAGGACCACCCCCAGCTGTTGAGCAGTTCTTC.

The chain joins TRBV3-1 to TRBJ2-1; 10 bases match TRBD2. The junction had 8 bases not matched to a gene; V was cut back by 0 bases and J by 6 bases. The germline gives CDR1 LGHDT, CDR2 YNNKEL (reference sequence). This CDR3 contains 17 residues. The CDR3 region is CASSQEGLAIMGNEQFF. DNA for the CDR3: TGTGCCAGCAGCCAAGAGGGACTAGCGATTATGGGCAATGAGCAGTTCTTC.

The rearrangement links TRBV7-2 to TRBJ2-3; perhaps TRBD1 as D (5 bases). V was cut by 1 base and J by 1 base, with 12 bases left in between. CDR1 and CDR2 (germline): SGHTA, FQGNSA. The CDR3 runs 16 residues. In DNA, the CDR3 is TGTGCCAGCAGCTTAGGGGGCGGTGGAGGCACAGATACGCAGTATTTT. Translated, it gives CASSLGGGGGTDTQYF.

This clonotype was counted many times. The rearrangement joins TRBV20-1 to TRBJ1-2, with D hard to call. The V gene lost 5 bases and the J gene lost 0 bases, with 13 bases spanning the gap. The CDR3 is made up of 14 amino acids. Looked up from germline, CDR1 is DFQATT and CDR2 is SNEGSKA (reference sequence). The CDR3: CSARSPLTNYGYTF. The CDR3 DNA is TGCAGTGCTCGATCACCGCTGACTAACTATGGCTACACCTTC.